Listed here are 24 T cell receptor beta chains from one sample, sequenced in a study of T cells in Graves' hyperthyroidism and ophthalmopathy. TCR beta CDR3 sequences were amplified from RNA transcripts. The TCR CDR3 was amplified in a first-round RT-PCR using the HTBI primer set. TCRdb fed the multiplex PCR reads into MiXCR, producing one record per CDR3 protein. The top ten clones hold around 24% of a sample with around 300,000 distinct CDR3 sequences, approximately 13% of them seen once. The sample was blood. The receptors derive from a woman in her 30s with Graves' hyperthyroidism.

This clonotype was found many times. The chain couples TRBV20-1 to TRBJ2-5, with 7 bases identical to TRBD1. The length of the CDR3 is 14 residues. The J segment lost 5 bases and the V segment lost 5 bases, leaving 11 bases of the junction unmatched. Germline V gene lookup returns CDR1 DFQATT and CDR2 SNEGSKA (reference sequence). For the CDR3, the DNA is TGCAGTGCTCCACGACAGGGCGGAGGTGAGACCCAGTACTTC. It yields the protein CSAPRQGGGETQYF.

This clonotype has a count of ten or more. CDR3: CASSEGLAANTGELFF. CDR3 coding DNA: TGTGCCAGCAGCGAGGGACTAGCGGCGAACACCGGGGAGCTGTTTTTT. The V gene is TRBV9, the J gene TRBJ2-2; 11 nucleotides align to TRBD2. The V gene end was trimmed by 3 bases and the J gene end by 0 bases; junction bases not matched to a gene: 1. The CDR3 is 16 amino acids. CDR1 SGDLS and CDR2 YYNGEE come from the germline V gene.

CDR3 amino acids: CAIRATSGVGQPQHF. The CDR3 DNA reads as TGTGCCATCAGAGCGACTTCAGGGGTAGGTCAGCCCCAGCATTTT. The chain combines TRBV10-3 with TRBJ1-5; perhaps TRBD1 as D (6 bases). The CDR3 length is 15 residues. Germline CDR1 ENHRY, CDR2 SYGVKD. V lost 6 bases and J lost 6, with 18 bases in between.

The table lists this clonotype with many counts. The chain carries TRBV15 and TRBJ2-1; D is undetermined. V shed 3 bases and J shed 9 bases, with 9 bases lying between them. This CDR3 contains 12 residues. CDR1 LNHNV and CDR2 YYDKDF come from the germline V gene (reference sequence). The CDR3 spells CATSSGRVEQFF. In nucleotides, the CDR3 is TGTGCCACCAGCAGCGGGCGAGTTGAGCAGTTCTTC.

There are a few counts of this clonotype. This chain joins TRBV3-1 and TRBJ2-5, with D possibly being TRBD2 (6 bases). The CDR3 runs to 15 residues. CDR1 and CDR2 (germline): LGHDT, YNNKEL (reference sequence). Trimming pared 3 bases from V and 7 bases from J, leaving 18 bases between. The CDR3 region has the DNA TGTGCCAGCAGCCACGGAGGGAAGTTATTTGGGACCCAGTACTTC. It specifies CASSHGGKLFGTQYF.

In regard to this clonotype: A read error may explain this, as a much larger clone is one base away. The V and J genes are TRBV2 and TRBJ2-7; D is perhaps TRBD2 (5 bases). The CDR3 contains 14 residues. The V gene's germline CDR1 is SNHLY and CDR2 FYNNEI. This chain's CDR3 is CAGSVLGVRYEQYF. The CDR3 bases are TGTGCCGGCAGTGTCCTCGGGGTGAGATACGAGCAGTACTTC. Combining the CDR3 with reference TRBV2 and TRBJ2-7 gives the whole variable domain EPEVTQTPSHQVTQMGQEVILRCVPISNHLYFYWYRQILGQKVEFLVSFYNNEISEKSEIFDDQFSVERPDGSNFTLKIRSTKLEDSAMYFCAGSVLGVRYEQYFGPGTRLTVT.

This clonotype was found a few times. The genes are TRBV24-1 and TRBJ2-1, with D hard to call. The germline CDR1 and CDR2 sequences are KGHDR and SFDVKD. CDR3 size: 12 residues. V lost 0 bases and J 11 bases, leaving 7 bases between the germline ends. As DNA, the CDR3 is TGTGCCACCAGTGATTTGTCAGACAAGCAGTTCTTC. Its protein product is CATSDLSDKQFF.

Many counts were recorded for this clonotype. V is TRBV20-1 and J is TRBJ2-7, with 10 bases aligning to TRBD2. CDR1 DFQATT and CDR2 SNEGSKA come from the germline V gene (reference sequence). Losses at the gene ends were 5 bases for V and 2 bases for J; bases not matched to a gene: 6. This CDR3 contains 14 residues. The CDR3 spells CSADIAGGAYEQYF. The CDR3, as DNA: TGCAGTGCTGATATAGCGGGAGGCGCCTACGAGCAGTACTTC.

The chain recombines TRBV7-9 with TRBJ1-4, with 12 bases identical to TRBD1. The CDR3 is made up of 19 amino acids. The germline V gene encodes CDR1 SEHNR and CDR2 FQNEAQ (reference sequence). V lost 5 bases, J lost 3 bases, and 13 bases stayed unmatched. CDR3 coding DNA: TGTGCCAGCAGCGACACCGGGACAGGGGGCGTTGCGGCTAATGAAAAACTGTTTTTT. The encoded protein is CASSDTGTGGVAANEKLFF.

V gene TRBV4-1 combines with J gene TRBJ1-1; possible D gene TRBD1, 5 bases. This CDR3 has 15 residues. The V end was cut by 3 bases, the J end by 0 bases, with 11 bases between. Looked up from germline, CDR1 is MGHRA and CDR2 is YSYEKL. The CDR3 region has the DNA TGCGCCAGCAGCCATGGGACCGGGCTGAACACTGAAGCTTTCTTT. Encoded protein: CASSHGTGLNTEAFF.

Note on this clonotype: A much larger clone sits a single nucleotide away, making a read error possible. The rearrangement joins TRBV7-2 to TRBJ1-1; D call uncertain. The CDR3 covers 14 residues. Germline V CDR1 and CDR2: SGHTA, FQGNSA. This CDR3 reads CASSLAGPNSEAFF. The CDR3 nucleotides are TGCGCCAGCAGCTTGGCCGGCCCGAACAGTGAAGCTTTCTTT. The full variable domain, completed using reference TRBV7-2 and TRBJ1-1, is GAGVSQSPSNKVTEKGKDVELRCDPISGHTALYWYRQSLGQGLEFLIYFQGNSAPDKSGLPSDRFSAERTGGSVSTLTIQRTQQEDSAVYLCASSLAGPNSEAFFGQGTRLTVV.

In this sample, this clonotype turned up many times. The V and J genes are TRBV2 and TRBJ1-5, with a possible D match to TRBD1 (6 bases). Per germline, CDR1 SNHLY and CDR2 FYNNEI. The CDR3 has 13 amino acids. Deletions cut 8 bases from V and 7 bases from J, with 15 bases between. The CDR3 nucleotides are TGTGCCAGCGCGGGGCAGGGGATACAGCCCCAGCATTTT. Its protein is CASAGQGIQPQHF.

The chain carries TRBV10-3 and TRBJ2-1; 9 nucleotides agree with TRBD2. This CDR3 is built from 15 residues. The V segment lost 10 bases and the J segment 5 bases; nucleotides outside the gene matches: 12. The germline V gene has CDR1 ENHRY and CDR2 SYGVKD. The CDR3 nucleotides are TGTGCCACCCACGGGAGCGGGAGGCCAGACAATGAGCAGTTCTTC. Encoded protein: CATHGSGRPDNEQFF.

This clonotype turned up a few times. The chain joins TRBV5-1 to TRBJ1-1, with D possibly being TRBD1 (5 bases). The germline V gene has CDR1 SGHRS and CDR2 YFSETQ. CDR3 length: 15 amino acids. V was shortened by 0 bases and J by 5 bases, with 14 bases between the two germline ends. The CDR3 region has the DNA TGCGCCAGCAGCTTGGCCGGGGCCGTGGGTACTGAAGCTTTCTTT. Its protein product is CASSLAGAVGTEAFF. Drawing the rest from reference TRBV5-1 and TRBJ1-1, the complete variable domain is KAGVTQTPRYLIKTRGQQVTLSCSPISGHRSVSWYQQTPGQGLQFLFEYFSETQRNKGNFPGRFSGRQFSNSRSEMNVSTLELGDSALYLCASSLAGAVGTEAFFGQGTRLTVV.

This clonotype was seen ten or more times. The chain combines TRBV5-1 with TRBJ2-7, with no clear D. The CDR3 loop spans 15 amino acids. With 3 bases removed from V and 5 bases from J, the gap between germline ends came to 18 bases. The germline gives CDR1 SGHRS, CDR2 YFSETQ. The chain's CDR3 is CASSSSPRRSHEQYF. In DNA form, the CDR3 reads TGCGCCAGCAGCTCGTCCCCAAGGAGATCCCACGAGCAGTACTTC.

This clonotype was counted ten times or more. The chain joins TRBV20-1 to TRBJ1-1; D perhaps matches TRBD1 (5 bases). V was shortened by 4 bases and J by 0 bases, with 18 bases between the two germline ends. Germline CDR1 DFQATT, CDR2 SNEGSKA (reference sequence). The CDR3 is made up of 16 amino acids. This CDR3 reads CSAMPTTQGLNTEAFF. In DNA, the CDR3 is TGCAGTGCTATGCCAACTACGCAGGGTTTGAACACTGAAGCTTTCTTT.

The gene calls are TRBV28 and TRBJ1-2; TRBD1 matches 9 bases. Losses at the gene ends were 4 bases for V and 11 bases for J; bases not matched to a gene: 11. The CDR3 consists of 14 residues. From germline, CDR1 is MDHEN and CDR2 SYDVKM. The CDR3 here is CASSSGGDRDCYTF. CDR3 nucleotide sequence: TGTGCCAGCAGTTCAGGGGGGGACAGGGATTGTTACACCTTC.

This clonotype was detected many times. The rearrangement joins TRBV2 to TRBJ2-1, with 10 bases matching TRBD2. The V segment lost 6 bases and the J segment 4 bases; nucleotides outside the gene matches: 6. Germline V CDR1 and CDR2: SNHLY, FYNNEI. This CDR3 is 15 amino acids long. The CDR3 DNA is TGTGCCAGCAGGGCAACTAGCGGGGTATACAATGAGCAGTTCTTC. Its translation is CASRATSGVYNEQFF.

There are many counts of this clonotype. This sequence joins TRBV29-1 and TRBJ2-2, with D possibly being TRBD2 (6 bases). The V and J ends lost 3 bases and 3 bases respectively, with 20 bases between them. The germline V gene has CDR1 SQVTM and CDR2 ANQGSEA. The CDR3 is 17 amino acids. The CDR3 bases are TGCAGCGTTGATGGGTGTGCCTGGACTAATCACACCGGGGAGCTGTTTTTT. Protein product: CSVDGCAWTNHTGELFF.

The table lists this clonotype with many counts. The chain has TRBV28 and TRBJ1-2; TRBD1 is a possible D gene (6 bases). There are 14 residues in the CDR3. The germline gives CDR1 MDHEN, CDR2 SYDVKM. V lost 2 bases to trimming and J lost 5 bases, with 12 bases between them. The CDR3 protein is CASSLNREVYGYTF. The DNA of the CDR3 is TGTGCCAGCAGTTTAAACAGGGAGGTTTATGGCTACACCTTC.

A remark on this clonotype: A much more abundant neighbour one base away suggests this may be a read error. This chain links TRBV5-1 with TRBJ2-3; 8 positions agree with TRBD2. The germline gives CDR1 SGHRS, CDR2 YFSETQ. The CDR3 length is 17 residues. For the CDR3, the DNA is TGCGCCGGCAGCTTGGGAGCCTTAGCGGGACCCACAGATACGCAGTATTTT. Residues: CAGSLGALAGPTDTQYF. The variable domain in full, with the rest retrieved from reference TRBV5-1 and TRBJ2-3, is KAGVTQTPRYLIKTRGQQVTLSCSPISGHRSVSWYQQTPGQGLQFLFEYFSETQRNKGNFPGRFSGRQFSNSRSEMNVSTLELGDSALYLCAGSLGALAGPTDTQYFGPGTRLTVL.

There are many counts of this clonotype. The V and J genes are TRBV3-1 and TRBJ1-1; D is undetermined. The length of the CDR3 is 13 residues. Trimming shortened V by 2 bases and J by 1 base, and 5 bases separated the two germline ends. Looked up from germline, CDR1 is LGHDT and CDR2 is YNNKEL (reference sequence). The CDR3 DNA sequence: TGTGCCAGCAGCCAAATCCGGAACACTGAAGCTTTCTTT. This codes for CASSQIRNTEAFF.

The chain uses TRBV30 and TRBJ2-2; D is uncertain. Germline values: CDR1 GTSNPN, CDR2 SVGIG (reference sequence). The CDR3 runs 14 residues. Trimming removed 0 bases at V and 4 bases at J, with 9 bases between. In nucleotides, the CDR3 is TGTGCCTGGAGTGTTATCAGGTCCACCGGGGAGCTGTTTTTT. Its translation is CAWSVIRSTGELFF.

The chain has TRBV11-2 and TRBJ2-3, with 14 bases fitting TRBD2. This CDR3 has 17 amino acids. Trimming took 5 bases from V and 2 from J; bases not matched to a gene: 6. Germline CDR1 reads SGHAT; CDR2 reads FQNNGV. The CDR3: CASSLWTSGRITDTQYF. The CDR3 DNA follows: TGTGCCAGCAGCCTCTGGACTAGCGGGAGGATCACAGATACGCAGTATTTT.